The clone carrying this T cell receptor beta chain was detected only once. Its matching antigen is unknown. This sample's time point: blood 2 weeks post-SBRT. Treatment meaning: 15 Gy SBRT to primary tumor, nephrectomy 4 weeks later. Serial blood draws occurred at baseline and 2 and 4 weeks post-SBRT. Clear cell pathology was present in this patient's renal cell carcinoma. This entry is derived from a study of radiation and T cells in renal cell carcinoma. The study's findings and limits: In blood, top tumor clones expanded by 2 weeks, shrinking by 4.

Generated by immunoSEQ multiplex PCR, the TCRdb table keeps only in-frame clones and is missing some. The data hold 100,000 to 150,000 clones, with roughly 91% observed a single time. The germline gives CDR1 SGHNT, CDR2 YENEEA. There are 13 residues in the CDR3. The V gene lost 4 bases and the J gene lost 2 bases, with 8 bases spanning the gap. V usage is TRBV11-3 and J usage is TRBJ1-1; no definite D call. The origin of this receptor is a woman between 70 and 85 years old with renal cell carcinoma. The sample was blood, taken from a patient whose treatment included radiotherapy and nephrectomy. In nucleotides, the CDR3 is TGTGCCAGCAGCTCCATTTTTAACACTGAAGCTTTCTTT. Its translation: CASSSIFNTEAFF.